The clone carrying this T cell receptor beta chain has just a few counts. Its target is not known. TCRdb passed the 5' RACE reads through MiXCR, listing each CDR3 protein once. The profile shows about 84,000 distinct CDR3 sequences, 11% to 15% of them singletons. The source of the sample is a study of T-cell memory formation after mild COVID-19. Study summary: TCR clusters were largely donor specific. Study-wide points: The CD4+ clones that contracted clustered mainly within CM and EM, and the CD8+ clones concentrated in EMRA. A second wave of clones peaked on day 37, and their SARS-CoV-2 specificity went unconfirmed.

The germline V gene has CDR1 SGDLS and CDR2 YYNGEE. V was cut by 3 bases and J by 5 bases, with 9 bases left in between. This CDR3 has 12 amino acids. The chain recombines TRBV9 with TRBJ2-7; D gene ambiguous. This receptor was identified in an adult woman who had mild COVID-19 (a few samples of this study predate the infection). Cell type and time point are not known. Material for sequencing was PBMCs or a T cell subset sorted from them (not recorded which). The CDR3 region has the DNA TGTGCCAGCAGCGCTGACTTTGACGAGCAGTACTTC. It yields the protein CASSADFDEQYF.